The source of this T cell receptor (beta chain) is a study of human T cells and chemical hapten exposure. TCRdb analysed the RACE reads with MiXCR anew, one entry per CDR3 protein. The profile shows 35,000 to 50,000 distinct CDR3 sequences, 8% to 11% of them singletons. Time point here: pre-sensitization, week 0. Treatment given: therapeutic diphenylcyclopropenone sensitization with weekly scalp DPC. Germline CDR1 SGHAT, CDR2 FQNNGV. CDR3 length equals 17 residues. J lost 5 bases, V lost 4 bases, and 10 bases had no gene match. The receptor comes from a man aged 30 to 39 with alopecia areata. Some clones in this sample may be carry-over from other donors' samples. The V call is TRBV11-2, the J call TRBJ2-3, with 12 nucleotides matching TRBD2. The sequences come from whole blood, collected in connection with sensitization to the hapten diphenylcyclopropenone (DPC). The CDR3 loop reads CASSSQTSGGVGDTQYF. The CDR3 DNA is TGTGCCAGCAGCTCTCAGACTAGCGGGGGCGTGGGAGATACGCAGTATTTT. The full variable domain, in which reference TRBV11-2 and TRBJ2-3 provide the parts outside the CDR3, is EAGVAQSPRYKIIEKRQSVAFWCNPISGHATLYWYQQILGQGPKLLIQFQNNGVVDDSQLPKDRFSAERLKGVDSTLKIQPAKLEDSAVYLCASSSQTSGGVGDTQYFGPGTRLTVL.